Sequencing of this T cell receptor (beta chain) was carried out in a study of PD-1 blockade in mismatch repair-deficient tumors. J was trimmed by 5 bases and V by 11 bases; bases with no gene match: 9. This CDR3 region has 14 residues. CDR1 MGHRA and CDR2 YSYEKL come from the germline V gene. Produced via immunoSEQ multiplex PCR; TCRdb's table is partial and in-frame only. This sample has about 17,000 clones, with about 87% found just once. The rearrangement links TRBV4-1 to TRBJ2-2, with 9 bases fitting TRBD1. This receptor was identified in an adult with mismatch repair-deficient cancer. Sequenced here: PBMCs, sampled less than 25 weeks after starting pembrolizumab. CDR3 amino acids: CAGRTGVGTGELFF. Written as DNA, the CDR3 is TGCGCCGGTAGGACAGGGGTAGGGACCGGGGAGCTGTTTTTT.